One sample yielded the 27 T cell receptor beta chains listed below, sequenced in a study of CD4 T cells in relation to SARS-CoV-2 and coronaviruses. Antigens of these TCRs are unknown. Unexposed donor CD4+ T cells date from about 2011-2018, before the COVID-19 pandemic. CD4+ T cells were isolated from the cells after more than 8 days of culture. This table comes from immunoSEQ multiplex PCR, and its TCRdb copy is limited to in-frame clones, with some not included. The sample has 16,000 or so clones; about 84% are singletons. The sequencing input was CD4+ T cells from PBMCs, cultured in vitro. These receptors originate from a human donor in good health.

The table lists this clone with a few counts. The rearrangement links TRBV10-1 to TRBJ1-1; TRBD1 might be the D (6 bases). V shed 9 bases and J shed 12 bases, with 14 bases lying between them. The CDR3 is 10 residues long. Looked up from germline, CDR1 is WNHNN and CDR2 is SYGVQD (reference sequence). CDR3 nucleotide sequence: TGCGCCAGATTCGGACAGCGGACTTTCTTT. Amino acids: CARFGQRTFF.

This rearrangement joins TRBV9 to TRBJ1-3; D might be TRBD1 (6 bases). Between the trimmed V and J ends, which lost 4 bases and 0 bases, there was a span of 8 bases. This CDR3 comprises 14 residues. Germline lookup yields CDR1 SGDLS and CDR2 YYNGEE. DNA for the CDR3: TGTGCCAGCAGCTCAGGGGTCTCTGGAAACACCATATATTTT. Encoded protein: CASSSGVSGNTIYF.

This clone was observed a single time. This chain links TRBV7-9 with TRBJ2-2, with D possibly matching TRBD1 (6 bases). The V gene lost 2 bases and the J gene lost 6 bases, with 16 bases spanning the gap. The CDR3 is 16 residues long. Germline CDR1 is SEHNR and CDR2 is FQNEAQ (reference sequence). For the CDR3, the DNA is TGTGCCAGCAGCTTAAGAATCGGACAGACCCCCGGGGAGCTGTTTTTT. As protein: CASSLRIGQTPGELFF.

The chain recombines TRBV3-1 (or the pseudogene TRBV3-2) with TRBJ2-1; 8 bases are shared with TRBD2. Germline-derived CDR1 and CDR2 are LGHDT and YNNKEL (reference sequence). The CDR3 consists of 16 residues. Losses at the gene ends were 5 bases for V and 12 bases for J; bases not matched to a gene: 18. DNA of the CDR3: TGTGCCAGCAGCTCCAGGGGACCGGGGGGGGTAATTGGGCAGTTCTTC. This encodes CASSSRGPGGVIGQFF.

In this sample, this clone turned up a few times. J is TRBJ2-1 and V is TRBV10-3; TRBD2 aligns across 13 bases. Germline V CDR1 and CDR2: ENHRY, SYGVKD. This CDR3 contains 16 residues. With V trimmed by 4 bases and J by 0 bases, 0 bases remained unmatched. The DNA for the CDR3 is TGTGCCATCAGTGGGACTAGCGGGAGCTCCTACAATGAGCAGTTCTTC. As protein: CAISGTSGSSYNEQFF.

The chain recombines TRBV12-5 with TRBJ2-3; D is possibly TRBD1 (5 bases). This CDR3 is 13 amino acids long. V lost 7 bases and J 2 bases, leaving 10 bases between the germline ends. Germline values: CDR1 LGHNT, CDR2 FRNRAP. The CDR3 sequence: CASASGFTDTQYF. CDR3 DNA sequence: TGTGCTAGTGCGTCAGGGTTCACAGATACGCAGTATTTT.

This clone was seen only a few times. V gene TRBV7-3 combines with J gene TRBJ2-2; no reliable D call. Germline V lookup: CDR1 SGHTA, CDR2 FQGTGA. V was cut by 3 bases and J by 1 base, with 0 bases left in between. This CDR3 is built from 12 residues. CDR3 sequence: CASSLNTGELFF. The DNA of the CDR3 is TGTGCCAGCAGCTTGAACACCGGGGAGCTGTTTTTT.

This rearrangement joins TRBV24-1 to TRBJ1-2; D unresolved. The germline CDR1 and CDR2 sequences are KGHDR and SFDVKD. Trimming removed 4 bases at V and 4 bases at J, with 9 bases between. This CDR3 comprises 13 residues. This chain's CDR3 is CATSDGLAYGYTF. The DNA of the CDR3 is TGTGCCACCAGTGACGGCCTGGCCTATGGCTACACCTTC.

The V and J genes are TRBV6-1 and TRBJ2-1; D is ambiguous. The V end lost 4 bases, the J end lost 0 bases, and 13 bases lay between the germline ends. The CDR3 length is 16 residues. Germline lookup yields CDR1 MNHNS and CDR2 SASEGT. The CDR3 nucleotides are TGTGCCAGCAGTGTAGTAACTCGAAGCTCCTACAATGAGCAGTTCTTC. Translating gives CASSVVTRSSYNEQFF.

The chain recombines TRBV5-8 with TRBJ1-2; 8 bases match TRBD1. The junction had 8 bases not matched to a gene; V was cut back by 3 bases and J by 4 bases. The germline V gene has CDR1 SGHTS and CDR2 YDEGEE. The CDR3 spans 15 residues. In DNA form, the CDR3 reads TGTGCCAGCAGCTCCGACAGGGGAGTTGGCTATGGCTACACCTTC. Its protein is CASSSDRGVGYGYTF.

Only a few counts were recorded for this clone. The chain uses TRBV5-1 and TRBJ1-1; D unresolved. The ends were cut back, 6 bases at V and 8 bases at J, with 11 bases in the middle. Germline CDR1 reads SGHRS; CDR2 reads YFSETQ. This CDR3 contains 11 residues. The CDR3 is CASTLGREAFF. CDR3 sequence (DNA): TGCGCCAGCACTTTGGGAAGAGAAGCTTTCTTT.

This clone appeared a single time. The chain links TRBV18 to TRBJ1-2; a weak D match, TRBD1 (5 bases). This CDR3 comprises 14 residues. Germline lookup yields CDR1 KGHSH and CDR2 LQKENI. V gave up 3 bases and J gave up 6 bases, with 14 bases separating them. The CDR3, as DNA: TGTGCCAGCTCACCGTCGGGGGAAAAGGATGGCTACACCTTC. Translating it yields CASSPSGEKDGYTF.

The rearrangement uses TRBV6-5 and TRBJ1-2, with TRBD1 matching 9 bases. J lost 2 bases, V lost 6 bases, and 4 bases had no gene match. CDR3 length: 14 amino acids. Looked up from germline, CDR1 is MNHEY and CDR2 is SVGAGI. The CDR3 bases are TGTGCCAGCAGATATGGACAGGGGAACTATGGCTACACCTTC. Its translation is CASRYGQGNYGYTF.

The chain couples TRBV24-1 to TRBJ1-4; the D gene is possibly TRBD1 (5 bases). The germline V and J ends were trimmed by 9 bases and 7 bases, with 14 bases remaining between them. This CDR3 has 13 residues. The germline CDR1 and CDR2 sequences are KGHDR and SFDVKD. Here the CDR3 reads CATLVGRVEKLFF. In nucleotides, the CDR3 is TGTGCCACCTTGGTGGGCAGGGTTGAAAAACTGTTTTTT.

The chain recombines TRBV6-4 with TRBJ1-1; no clear D. The V end lost 6 bases, the J end lost 6 bases, and 14 bases lay between the germline ends. CDR1 and CDR2 from the germline V gene are MRHNA and SNTAGT. The CDR3 spans 13 residues. The CDR3 region has the DNA TGTGCCAGCAGGATAGGCCCTGGCGCTGAAGCTTTCTTT. The encoded protein is CASRIGPGAEAFF.

This clone was picked up a small number of times. This chain uses TRBV15 with TRBJ1-6; D not certain. The CDR3 is 16 residues long. CDR1 and CDR2 from the germline V gene are LNHNV and YYDKDF (reference sequence). Trimming left V 0 bases short and J 4 bases short, with 10 bases between. The CDR3 DNA is TGTGCCACCAGCAGAGATCGTAACAGTTATAATTCACCCCTCCACTTT. Its translation: CATSRDRNSYNSPLHF.

This clone has more than one count but fewer than ten. The chain couples TRBV9 to TRBJ1-2; no definite D call. V dropped 4 bases and J dropped 5 bases, with 21 bases sitting between them. Germline V gene sequence: CDR1 SGDLS, CDR2 YYNGEE. The CDR3 length is 16 residues. This CDR3 is CASSRNRASAEYGYTF. The CDR3 bases are TGTGCCAGCAGCAGAAACCGGGCCTCGGCTGAGTATGGCTACACCTTC.

This chain links TRBV30 with TRBJ2-6; D may correspond to TRBD1 or TRBD2 (6 bases each). CDR3 length: 15 residues. V was clipped by 7 bases and J by 1 base, with 14 bases between them. Germline V lookup: CDR1 GTSNPN, CDR2 SVGIG (reference sequence). Here the CDR3 DNA reads TGTGCCTTACCGAGGGGGGTTTCTGGGGCCAACGTCCTGACTTTC. Its protein is CALPRGVSGANVLTF.

The rearrangement links TRBV28 to TRBJ1-4; D unclear. CDR3 length: 18 residues. CDR1 and CDR2 from the germline V gene are MDHEN and SYDVKM. V lost 2 bases to trimming and J lost 0 bases, with 16 bases between them. CDR3 DNA sequence: TGTGCCAGCAGTTTAAGTATTGGACGCGTTACAACTAATGAAAAACTGTTTTTT. This translates into CASSLSIGRVTTNEKLFF.

This chain connects TRBV7-9 to TRBJ2-7; 9 bases fit TRBD2. V shed 1 base and J 5 bases; nucleotides not matched to a gene: 3. CDR1 is SEHNR and CDR2 is FQNEAQ in the germline V gene (reference sequence). There are 14 residues in the CDR3. CDR3 amino acids: CASSLGGRGDEQYF. CDR3 DNA sequence: TGTGCCAGCAGCTTAGGCGGGAGGGGCGACGAGCAGTACTTC. The whole variable domain, filled in from reference TRBV7-9 and TRBJ2-7, reads DTGVSQNPRHKITKRGQNVTFRCDPISEHNRLYWYRQTLGQGPEFLTYFQNEAQLEKSRLLSDRFSAERPKGSFSTLEIQRTEQGDSAMYLCASSLGGRGDEQYFGPGTRLTVT.

This clone came up once. The gene calls are TRBV6-5 and TRBJ2-7; 9 nucleotides match TRBD2. CDR3 length equals 15 residues. Trimming took 2 bases from V and 1 from J; bases not matched to a gene: 3. Looked up from germline, CDR1 is MNHEY and CDR2 is SVGAGI. As DNA, the CDR3 is TGTGCCAGCAGTTACGGGGCGGGAGGGTCCTACGAGCAGTACTTC. Its protein is CASSYGAGGSYEQYF.

The chain links TRBV30 to TRBJ1-4, with D possibly being TRBD1 (5 bases). Deletions cut 2 bases from V and 3 bases from J, with 10 bases between. The CDR3 spans 14 residues. Germline CDR1 and CDR2: GTSNPN and SVGIG (reference sequence). The CDR3 loop reads CAWSYGGANEKLFF. DNA for the CDR3: TGTGCCTGGAGTTATGGGGGGGCTAATGAAAAACTGTTTTTT.

The count of this clone is one. The chain is built from TRBV6-1 and TRBJ2-1, with 7 bases identical to TRBD2. Germline V gene sequence: CDR1 MNHNS, CDR2 SASEGT. V was pared by 1 base and J by 9 bases, with 9 bases of the junction left unmatched. The CDR3 spans 15 residues. This CDR3 reads CASSEEEGGPGEQFF. Here the CDR3 DNA reads TGTGCCAGCAGTGAAGAGGAGGGAGGGCCGGGTGAGCAGTTCTTC.

The chain carries TRBV6-5 and TRBJ1-2, with a tentative D call TRBD1 (6 bases). Germline V gene data show CDR1 as MNHEY and CDR2 as SVGAGI. V lost 6 bases and J 8 bases, leaving 22 bases between the germline ends. This CDR3 comprises 15 residues. CDR3 amino acids: CASRAVWGSQGGYTF. DNA for the CDR3: TGTGCCAGCAGGGCCGTCTGGGGGTCACAGGGAGGCTACACCTTC.

This clone has more than one count but fewer than ten. The genes are TRBV6-5 and TRBJ2-2; 10 bases fit TRBD2. The CDR3 spans 16 residues. The trim removed 0 bases at V and 5 bases at J, leaving 3 bases unmatched. CDR1 and CDR2 from the germline V gene are MNHEY and SVGAGI. The CDR3 bases are TGTGCCAGCAGTTACTCGGGACTAGCGTCAACCGGGGAGCTGTTTTTT. Amino acid sequence: CASSYSGLASTGELFF.

The V call is TRBV2, the J call TRBJ1-2; D is ambiguous. CDR3 length: 13 residues. Germline assignment: CDR1 SNHLY and CDR2 FYNNEI. Deletions cut 4 bases from V and 5 bases from J, with 11 bases between. The CDR3 coding sequence is TGTGCCAGCAGTGGGAGAGGTCTGTATGGCTACACCTTC. It yields the protein CASSGRGLYGYTF.

The CDR3 sequence: CASSQARGQLGYEQYF. The CDR3 DNA follows: TGCGCCAGCAGCCAAGCCCGGGGGCAGCTTGGCTACGAGCAGTACTTC. The rearrangement uses TRBV4-1 and TRBJ2-7, with D perhaps being TRBD1 or TRBD2 (6 bases each). Germline V gene sequence: CDR1 MGHRA, CDR2 YSYEKL. This CDR3 is built from 16 residues. Between the trimmed V and J ends, which lost 1 base and 3 bases, there was a span of 16 bases.